The next 10 T cell receptor beta chains were all read from a single sample in a study of regulatory T cells in long-lasting Graves disease. With iRepertoire HTBI primers and Arm-PCR of CDR3 regions, TCR beta libraries were built. MiXCR, applied by TCRdb to the multiplex PCR reads, yields one record per CDR3 protein. The sample has hundreds of thousands of distinct CDR3 sequences, 15% to 17% seen once. Stated time point: newly diagnosed GD, antithyroid drugs for less than 3 months. Extracted RNA from PBMCs served as the source of the TCR library. The source was peripheral blood mononuclear cells (PBMCs), collected at new diagnosis, from a patient treated with antithyroid drugs. Receptor source: a female donor with Graves disease.

This clonotype was counted ten times or more. The chain couples TRBV12-3 or TRBV12-4 to TRBJ1-2, with a tentative D call TRBD1 (6 bases). CDR3 length: 15 residues. Trimming stripped 3 bases from V and 4 bases from J, with 15 bases between. The CDR3 spells CASSFVVRGPYGYTF. DNA for the CDR3: TGTGCCAGCAGTTTCGTTGTTCGGGGGCCCTATGGCTACACCTTC.

This clonotype showed up many times. The V gene is TRBV5-1, the J gene TRBJ2-1; D remains unclear. Deletions cut 0 bases from V and 6 bases from J, with 10 bases between. CDR1 and CDR2 (germline): SGHRS, YFSETQ. This CDR3 contains 14 residues. The CDR3 loop reads CASSLGSRANEQFF. In DNA form, the CDR3 reads TGCGCCAGCAGCTTGGGGAGCCGAGCCAATGAGCAGTTCTTC.

This chain connects TRBV11-2 to TRBJ1-1; D is unclear. This CDR3 has 12 residues. V lost 1 base to trimming and J lost 7 bases, with 7 bases between them. CDR1 and CDR2 from the germline V gene are SGHAT and FQNNGV. The chain's CDR3 is CASSLVRIEAFF. The DNA for the CDR3 is TGTGCCAGCAGCTTAGTACGGATTGAAGCTTTCTTT.

The sample holds many counts of this clonotype. The chain carries TRBV27 and TRBJ2-4; D gene ambiguous. CDR1 and CDR2 (germline): MNHEY, SMNVEV (reference sequence). The CDR3 spans 13 residues. The V end lost 6 bases, the J end lost 6 bases, and 12 bases lay between the germline ends. The CDR3 region is CASRGVGRNIQYF. CDR3 DNA sequence: TGTGCCAGCAGGGGTGTTGGGCGAAACATTCAGTACTTC.

This clonotype was counted at least ten times. The chain links TRBV29-1 to TRBJ1-1; 11 bases agree with TRBD1. Germline lookup yields CDR1 SQVTM and CDR2 ANQGSEA. The CDR3 is 13 amino acids. J lost 6 bases, V lost 4 bases, and 4 bases had no gene match. The CDR3 spells CSVVPGQGAEAFF. In DNA form, the CDR3 reads TGCAGCGTTGTCCCGGGACAGGGGGCTGAAGCTTTCTTT.

There are many counts of this clonotype. The V call is TRBV5-1, the J call TRBJ2-1; D may be TRBD2 (5 bases). Trimming took off 3 bases at V and 0 bases at J, with 16 bases between the two ends. CDR1 SGHRS and CDR2 YFSETQ come from the germline V gene. The CDR3 has 17 amino acids. The CDR3 DNA sequence: TGCGCCAGCAGCTCGGAGGTCTGTCGCTGCTCCTACAATGAGCAGTTCTTC. This codes for CASSSEVCRCSYNEQFF.

This clonotype appeared once. The rearrangement links TRBV27 to TRBJ2-5; 7 bases are a match to TRBD1. Germline V gene sequence: CDR1 MNHEY, CDR2 SMNVEV (reference sequence). The V gene end was trimmed by 7 bases and the J gene end by 7 bases; junction bases not matched to a gene: 18. The CDR3 totals 16 residues. The CDR3 reads CASTSRARQGVGTQYF. The CDR3 DNA sequence: TGTGCCAGCACCTCCCGGGCCCGACAGGGCGTGGGGACCCAGTACTTC.

This clonotype was counted at least ten times. The chain recombines TRBV12-5 with TRBJ2-1; tentative D call: TRBD1 (6 bases). Germline V gene lookup returns CDR1 LGHNT and CDR2 FRNRAP. There are 13 residues in the CDR3. Trimming took 2 bases from V and 10 from J, leaving 12 bases between them. The CDR3: CASGLPPGTEQFF. CDR3 nucleotides: TGTGCTAGTGGTTTGCCCCCCGGGACAGAGCAGTTCTTC.

This clonotype was detected many times. This chain uses TRBV9 with TRBJ2-5; 7 positions agree with TRBD2. Germline assignment: CDR1 SGDLS and CDR2 YYNGEE. Trimming took 1 base from V and 1 from J; bases not matched to a gene: 7. The CDR3 sequence is 16 residues long. The CDR3 DNA is TGTGCCAGCAGCGTAACAACGCGGGAGACCCAAGAGACCCAGTACTTC. Its translation: CASSVTTRETQETQYF.

There are many counts of this clonotype. The chain combines TRBV24-1 with TRBJ1-1; possible D gene TRBD1, 6 bases. The CDR3 extends over 13 amino acids. Germline CDR1 and CDR2: KGHDR and SFDVKD. Trimming removed 1 base from V and 5 bases from J, with 7 bases in between. For the CDR3, the DNA is TGTGCCACCAGTGATTTTCAGGGGACTGAAGCTTTCTTT. Protein: CATSDFQGTEAFF.